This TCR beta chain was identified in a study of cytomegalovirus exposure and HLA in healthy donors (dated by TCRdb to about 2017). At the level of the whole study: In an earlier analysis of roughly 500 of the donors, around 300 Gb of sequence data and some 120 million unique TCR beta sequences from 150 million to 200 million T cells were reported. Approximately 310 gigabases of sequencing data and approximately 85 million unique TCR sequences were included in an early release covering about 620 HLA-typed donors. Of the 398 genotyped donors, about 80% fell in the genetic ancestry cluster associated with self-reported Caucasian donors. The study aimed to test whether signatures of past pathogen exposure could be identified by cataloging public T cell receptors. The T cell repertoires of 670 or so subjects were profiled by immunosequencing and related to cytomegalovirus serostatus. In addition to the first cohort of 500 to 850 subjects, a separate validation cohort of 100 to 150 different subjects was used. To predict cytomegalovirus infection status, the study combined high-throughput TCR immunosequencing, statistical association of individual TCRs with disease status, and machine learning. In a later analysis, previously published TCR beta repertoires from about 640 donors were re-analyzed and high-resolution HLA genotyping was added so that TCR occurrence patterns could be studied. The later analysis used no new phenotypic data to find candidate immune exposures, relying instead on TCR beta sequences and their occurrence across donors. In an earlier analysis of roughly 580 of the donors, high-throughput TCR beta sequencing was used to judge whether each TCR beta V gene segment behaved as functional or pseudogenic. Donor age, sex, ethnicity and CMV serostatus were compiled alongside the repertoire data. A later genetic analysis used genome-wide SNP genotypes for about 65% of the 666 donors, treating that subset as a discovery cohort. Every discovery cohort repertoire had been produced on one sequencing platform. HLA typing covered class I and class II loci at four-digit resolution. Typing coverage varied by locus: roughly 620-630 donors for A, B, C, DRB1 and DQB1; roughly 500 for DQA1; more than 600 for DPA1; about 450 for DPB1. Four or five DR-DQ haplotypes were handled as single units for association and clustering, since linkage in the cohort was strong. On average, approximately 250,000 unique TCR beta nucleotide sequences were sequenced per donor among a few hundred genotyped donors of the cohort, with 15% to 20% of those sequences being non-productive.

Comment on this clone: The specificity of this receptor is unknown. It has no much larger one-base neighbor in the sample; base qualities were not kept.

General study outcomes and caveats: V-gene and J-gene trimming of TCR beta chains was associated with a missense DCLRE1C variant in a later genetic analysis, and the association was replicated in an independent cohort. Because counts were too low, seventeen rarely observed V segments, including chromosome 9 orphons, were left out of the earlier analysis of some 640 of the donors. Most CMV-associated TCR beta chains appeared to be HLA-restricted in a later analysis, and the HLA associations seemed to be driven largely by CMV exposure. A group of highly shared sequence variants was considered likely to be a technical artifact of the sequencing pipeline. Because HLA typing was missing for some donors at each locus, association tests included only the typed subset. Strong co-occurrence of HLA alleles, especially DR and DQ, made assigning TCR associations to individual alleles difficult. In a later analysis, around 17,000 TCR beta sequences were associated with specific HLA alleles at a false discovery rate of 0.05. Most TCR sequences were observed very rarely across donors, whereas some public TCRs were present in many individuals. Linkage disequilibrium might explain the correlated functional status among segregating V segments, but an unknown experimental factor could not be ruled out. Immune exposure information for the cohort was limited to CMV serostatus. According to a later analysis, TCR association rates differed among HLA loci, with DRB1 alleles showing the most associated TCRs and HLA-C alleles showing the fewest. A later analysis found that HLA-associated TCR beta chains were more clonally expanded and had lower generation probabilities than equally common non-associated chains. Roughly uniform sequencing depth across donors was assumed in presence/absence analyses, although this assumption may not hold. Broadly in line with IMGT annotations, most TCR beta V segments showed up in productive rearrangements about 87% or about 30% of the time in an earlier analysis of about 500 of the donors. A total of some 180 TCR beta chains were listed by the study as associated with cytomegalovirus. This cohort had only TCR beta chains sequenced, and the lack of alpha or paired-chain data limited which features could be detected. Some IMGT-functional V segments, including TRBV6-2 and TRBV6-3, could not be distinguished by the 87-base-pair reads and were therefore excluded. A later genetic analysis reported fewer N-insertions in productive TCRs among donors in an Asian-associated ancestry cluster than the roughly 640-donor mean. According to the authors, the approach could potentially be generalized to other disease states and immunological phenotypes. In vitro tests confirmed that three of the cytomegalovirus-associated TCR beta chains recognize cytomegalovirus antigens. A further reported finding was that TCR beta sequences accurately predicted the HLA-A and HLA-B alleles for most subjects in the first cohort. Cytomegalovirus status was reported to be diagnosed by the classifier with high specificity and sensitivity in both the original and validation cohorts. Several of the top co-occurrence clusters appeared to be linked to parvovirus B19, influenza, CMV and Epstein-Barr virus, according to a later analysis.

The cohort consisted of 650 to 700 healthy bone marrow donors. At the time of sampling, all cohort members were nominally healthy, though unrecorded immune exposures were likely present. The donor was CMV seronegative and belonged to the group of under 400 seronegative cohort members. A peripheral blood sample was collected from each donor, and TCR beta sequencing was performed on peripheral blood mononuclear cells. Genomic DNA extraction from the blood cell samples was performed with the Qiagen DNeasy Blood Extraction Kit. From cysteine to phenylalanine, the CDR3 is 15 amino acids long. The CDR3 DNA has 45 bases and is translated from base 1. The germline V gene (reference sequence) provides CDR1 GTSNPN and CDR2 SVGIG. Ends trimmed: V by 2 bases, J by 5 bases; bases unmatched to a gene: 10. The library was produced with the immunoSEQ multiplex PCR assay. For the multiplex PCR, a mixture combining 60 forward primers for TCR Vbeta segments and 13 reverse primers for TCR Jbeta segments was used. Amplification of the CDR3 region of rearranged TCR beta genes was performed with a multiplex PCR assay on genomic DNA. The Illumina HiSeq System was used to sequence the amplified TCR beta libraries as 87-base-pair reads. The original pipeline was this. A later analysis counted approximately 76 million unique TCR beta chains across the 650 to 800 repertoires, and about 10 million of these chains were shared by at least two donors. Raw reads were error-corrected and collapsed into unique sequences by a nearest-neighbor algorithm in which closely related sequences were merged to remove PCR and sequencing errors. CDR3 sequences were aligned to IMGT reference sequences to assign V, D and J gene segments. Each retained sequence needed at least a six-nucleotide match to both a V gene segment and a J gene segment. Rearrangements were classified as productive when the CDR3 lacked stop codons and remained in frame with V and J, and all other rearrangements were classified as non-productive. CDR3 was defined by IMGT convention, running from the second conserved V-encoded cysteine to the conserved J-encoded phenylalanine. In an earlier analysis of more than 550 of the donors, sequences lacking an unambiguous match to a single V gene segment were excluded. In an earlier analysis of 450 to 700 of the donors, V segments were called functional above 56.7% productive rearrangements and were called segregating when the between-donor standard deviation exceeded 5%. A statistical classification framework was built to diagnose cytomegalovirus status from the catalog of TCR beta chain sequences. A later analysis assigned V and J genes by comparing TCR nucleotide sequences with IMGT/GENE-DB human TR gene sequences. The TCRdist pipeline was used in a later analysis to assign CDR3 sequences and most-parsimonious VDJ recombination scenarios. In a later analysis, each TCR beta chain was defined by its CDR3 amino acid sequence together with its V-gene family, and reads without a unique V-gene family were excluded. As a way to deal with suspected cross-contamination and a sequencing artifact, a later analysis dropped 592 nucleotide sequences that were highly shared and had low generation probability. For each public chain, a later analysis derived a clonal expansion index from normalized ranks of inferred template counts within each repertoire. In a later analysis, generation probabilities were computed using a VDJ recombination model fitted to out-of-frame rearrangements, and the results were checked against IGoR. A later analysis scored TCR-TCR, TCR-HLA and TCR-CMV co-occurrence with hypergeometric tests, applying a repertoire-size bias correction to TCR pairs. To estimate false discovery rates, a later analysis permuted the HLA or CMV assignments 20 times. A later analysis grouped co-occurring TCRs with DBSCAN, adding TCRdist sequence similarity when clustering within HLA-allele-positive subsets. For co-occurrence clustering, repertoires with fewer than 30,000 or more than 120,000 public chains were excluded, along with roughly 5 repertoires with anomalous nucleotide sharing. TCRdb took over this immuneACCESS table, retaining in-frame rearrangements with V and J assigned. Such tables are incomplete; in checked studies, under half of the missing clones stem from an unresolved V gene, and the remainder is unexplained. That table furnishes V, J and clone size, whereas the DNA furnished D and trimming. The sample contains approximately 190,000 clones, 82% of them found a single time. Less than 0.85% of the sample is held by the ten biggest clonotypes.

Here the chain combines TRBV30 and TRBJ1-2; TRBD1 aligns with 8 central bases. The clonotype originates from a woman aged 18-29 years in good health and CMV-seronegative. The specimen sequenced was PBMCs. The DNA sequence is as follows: TGTGCCTGGAGTACATCGTTGACAGGGGCTTATGGCTACACCTTC. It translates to CAWSTSLTGAYGYTF.